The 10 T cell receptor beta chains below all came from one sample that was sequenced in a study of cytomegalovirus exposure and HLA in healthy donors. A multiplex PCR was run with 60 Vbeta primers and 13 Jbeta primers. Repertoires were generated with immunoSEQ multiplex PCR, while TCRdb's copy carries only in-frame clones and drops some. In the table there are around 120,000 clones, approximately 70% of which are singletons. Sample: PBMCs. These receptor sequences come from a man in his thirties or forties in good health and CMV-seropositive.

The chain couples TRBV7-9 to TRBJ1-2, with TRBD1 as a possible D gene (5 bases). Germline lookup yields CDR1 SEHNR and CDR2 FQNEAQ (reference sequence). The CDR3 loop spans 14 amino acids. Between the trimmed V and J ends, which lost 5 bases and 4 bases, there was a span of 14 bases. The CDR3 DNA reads TGTGCCAGCAGCCAACCGGGGGAACTCTATGGCTACACCTTC. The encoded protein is CASSQPGELYGYTF.

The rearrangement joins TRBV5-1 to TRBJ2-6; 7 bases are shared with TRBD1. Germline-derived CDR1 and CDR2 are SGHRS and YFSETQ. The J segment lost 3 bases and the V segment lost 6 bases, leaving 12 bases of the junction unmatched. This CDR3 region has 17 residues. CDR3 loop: CASMVRGGAFGANVLTF. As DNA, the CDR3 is TGCGCCAGCATGGTGAGAGGGGGCGCTTTTGGGGCCAACGTCCTGACTTTC. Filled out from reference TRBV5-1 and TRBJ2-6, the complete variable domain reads KAGVTQTPRYLIKTRGQQVTLSCSPISGHRSVSWYQQTPGQGLQFLFEYFSETQRNKGNFPGRFSGRQFSNSRSEMNVSTLELGDSALYLCASMVRGGAFGANVLTFGAGSRLTVL.

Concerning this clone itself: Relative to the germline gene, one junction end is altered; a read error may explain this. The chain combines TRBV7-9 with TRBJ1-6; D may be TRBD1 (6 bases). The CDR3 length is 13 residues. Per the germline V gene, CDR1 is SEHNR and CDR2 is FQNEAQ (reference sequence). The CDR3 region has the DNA TGTTCCAGCAGCTCAACAGGGAATTCACCCCTCCACTTT. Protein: CSSSSTGNSPLHF.

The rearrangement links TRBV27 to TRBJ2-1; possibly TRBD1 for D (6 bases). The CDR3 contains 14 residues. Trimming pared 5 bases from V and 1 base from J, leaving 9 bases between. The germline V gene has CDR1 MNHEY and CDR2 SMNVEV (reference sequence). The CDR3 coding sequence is TGTGCCAGCAGTATCAGGGGTTCCTACAATGAGCAGTTCTTC. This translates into CASSIRGSYNEQFF.

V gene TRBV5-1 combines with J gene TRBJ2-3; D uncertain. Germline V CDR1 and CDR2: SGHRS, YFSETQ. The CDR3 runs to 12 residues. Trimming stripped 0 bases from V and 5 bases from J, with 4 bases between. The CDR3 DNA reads TGCGCCAGCAGCTTGGCCCTAGATACGCAGTATTTT. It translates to CASSLALDTQYF.

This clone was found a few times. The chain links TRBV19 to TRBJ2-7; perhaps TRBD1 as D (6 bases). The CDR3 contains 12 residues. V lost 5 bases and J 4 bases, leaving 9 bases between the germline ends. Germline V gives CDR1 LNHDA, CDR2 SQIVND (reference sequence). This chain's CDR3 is CASSPRGYEQYF. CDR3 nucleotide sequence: TGTGCCAGTAGTCCCAGGGGATACGAGCAGTACTTC.

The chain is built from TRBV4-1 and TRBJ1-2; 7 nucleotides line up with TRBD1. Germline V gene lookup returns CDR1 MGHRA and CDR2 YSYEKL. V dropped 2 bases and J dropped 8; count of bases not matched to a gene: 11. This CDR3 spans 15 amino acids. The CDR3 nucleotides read TGCGCCAGCAGCCAAATAGCTTGGCAGGGGGTAGGCTACACCTTC. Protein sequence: CASSQIAWQGVGYTF.

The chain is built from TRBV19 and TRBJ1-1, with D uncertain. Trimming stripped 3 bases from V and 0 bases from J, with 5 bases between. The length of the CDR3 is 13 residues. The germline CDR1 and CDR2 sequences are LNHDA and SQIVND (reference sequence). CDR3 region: CASSMYMNTEAFF. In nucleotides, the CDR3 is TGTGCCAGTAGTATGTATATGAACACTGAAGCTTTCTTT.

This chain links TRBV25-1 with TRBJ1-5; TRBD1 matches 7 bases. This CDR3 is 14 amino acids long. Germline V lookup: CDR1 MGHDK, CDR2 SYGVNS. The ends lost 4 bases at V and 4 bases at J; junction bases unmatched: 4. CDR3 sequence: CASSGWTGNQPQHF. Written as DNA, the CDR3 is TGTGCCAGCAGTGGGTGGACAGGTAATCAGCCCCAGCATTTT.

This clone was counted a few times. The CDR3 DNA sequence: TGCGCCAGCAGCTTAAGGGCGGGGGGCTACAATGAGCAGTTCTTC. It is translated as CASSLRAGGYNEQFF. V is TRBV5-1 and J is TRBJ2-1; 8 bases align to TRBD2. The CDR3 sequence is 15 residues long. Germline CDR1 SGHRS, CDR2 YFSETQ. The V gene end was trimmed by 2 bases and the J gene end by 3 bases; junction bases not matched to a gene: 4.